The entry below describes one T cell receptor beta chain. Its antigen is not known. Gene names refer to mouse genes. Read sequence stops 4 residues before the CDR3 end, and the germline J gene provides the missing end. In germline, CDR1 is NSQYPW, CDR2 LRSPGD (reference sequence). The CDR3 loop spans 15 amino acids. Using CD4, CD8alpha, NKG2D, NKG2ACE and other markers, pooled cutaneous lymph node cells were sorted. It was cDNA, reverse transcribed from extracted RNA, that served as the sequencing template. Clones were sequenced by immunoSEQ multiplex PCR, and TCRdb holds only the in-frame ones, with some missing. The sample is made up of around 9,600 clones, none counted only once. These data come from a study of CD8+ T cells in alopecia areata. Overall study: Transfer of skin from roughly 6-12-month-old C3H/HeJ graft donors with spontaneous alopecia was made to roughly 7-10-week-old female C3H/HeJ mice.

Points from the study as a whole: Mouse data revealed clearer TCR sharing than patient data did, a gap possibly tied to HLA.

The chain couples TRBV1 to TRBJ1-5; TRBD1 might be the D (6 bases). This sequence originates from a C3H/HeJ mouse with alopecia areata. The MHC haplotype of the strain is H2-k. Sample: CD8+ T cells sorted from a lymph node. This chain's CDR3 is CTCSAPGLGARAPLF. The CDR3 bases that were read are TGCACCTGCAGTGCCCCGGGACTGGGGGCACGA.